This TCR beta chain was sequenced for a study of blood T cell repertoires in COVID-19. Libraries were prepared by immunoSEQ multiplex PCR; TCRdb keeps only in-frame clonotypes and omits some of them. The data hold hundreds of thousands of clones, with approximately 85% observed a single time. Material: PBMCs or T cells enriched from blood (not recorded which). The origin of this receptor is a woman between 50 and 59 years old with acute COVID-19.

For the CDR3, the DNA is TGTGCCAGCAGCTTGGAGACAGGGGGCTTTGGGGGGACCCAGTACTTC. It codes for CASSLETGGFGGTQYF. This chain uses TRBV7-2 with TRBJ2-5; 10 bases are shared with TRBD1. Germline assignment: CDR1 SGHTA and CDR2 FQGNSA. V shed 3 bases, J shed 7 bases, and the junction held 11 bases outside the gene matches. The CDR3 contains 16 residues.